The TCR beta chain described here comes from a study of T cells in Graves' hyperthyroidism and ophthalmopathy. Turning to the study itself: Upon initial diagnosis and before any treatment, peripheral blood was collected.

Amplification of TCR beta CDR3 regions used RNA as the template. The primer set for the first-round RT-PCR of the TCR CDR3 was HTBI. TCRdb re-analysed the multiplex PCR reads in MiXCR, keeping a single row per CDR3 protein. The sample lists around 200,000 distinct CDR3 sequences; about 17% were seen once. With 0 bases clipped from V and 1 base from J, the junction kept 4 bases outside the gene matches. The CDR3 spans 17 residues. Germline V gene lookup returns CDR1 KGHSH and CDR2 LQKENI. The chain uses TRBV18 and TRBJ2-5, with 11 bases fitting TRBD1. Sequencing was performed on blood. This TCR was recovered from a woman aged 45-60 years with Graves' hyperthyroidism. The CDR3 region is CASSPPSGTGGQETQYF. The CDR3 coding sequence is TGTGCCAGCTCACCACCTAGCGGGACAGGGGGCCAAGAGACCCAGTACTTC.